The present TCR beta chain was sequenced within a study of blood T cell repertoires in COVID-19. The CDR3 extends over 12 amino acids. The V gene's germline CDR1 is SQVTM and CDR2 ANQGSEA. Profiled with immunoSEQ multiplex PCR; TCRdb holds only in-frame clones, not every one. The table records over 200,000 clones, more than 70% of them present only once. About this clone itself: One junction end disagrees with the germline gene, perhaps due to a read error.

This receptor was obtained from a woman aged 50 to 65 with acute or convalescent COVID-19. The rearrangement links TRBV29-1 to TRBJ1-2, with D maybe TRBD1 (6 bases). The sequenced material came from peripheral blood. DNA of the CDR3: TGCAGCGCTGAAGGAGGGGGAAATGGCTACACCTTC. This gives the protein CSAEGGGNGYTF.